Included here is one T cell receptor beta chain sequence, with context. The record originates from a study of shared T cell receptors in the human thymus. Measured with immunoSEQ multiplex PCR; TCRdb has only the in-frame clones, and not every one. The repertoire has hundreds of thousands of clones, approximately 88% of them found once; the top ten carry about 0.01%. The junction had 13 bases not matched to a gene; V was cut back by 4 bases and J by 3 bases. In germline, CDR1 is MGHRA, CDR2 YSYEKL. The CDR3 totals 17 residues. These records were also assigned to another study, of human thymus T cells. From that study: Serving as donors were healthy Finnish infants, each of whom was having open corrective surgery for congenital heart defects. Thymus was obtained from resections taken during corrective heart surgery. Gene usage for V and J segments appeared biased in thymic and blood repertoires. Among unrelated individuals, related research reported thymic repertoires that overlapped highly.

The genes are TRBV4-1 and TRBJ2-7; 9 nucleotides line up with TRBD1. This sequence was found in a boy under two years old with a congenital heart defect. The sequenced sample was thymocytes. The CDR3 spells CASSLTLPGQGDYEQYF. CDR3 nucleotide sequence: TGCGCCAGCAGCCTAACCTTGCCGGGACAGGGAGACTACGAGCAGTACTTC.